The 22 T cell receptor beta chains presented below share a single source sample, sequenced in a study of PD-L1 blockade in urothelial cancer. Time point given: pretreatment peripheral blood. Generated by immunoSEQ multiplex PCR, the TCRdb table keeps only in-frame clones and is missing some. The profile shows under 95,000 clones, 85% of them singletons. Sequences were derived from PBMCs, sampled around atezolizumab (anti-PD-L1) treatment. Receptor source: a man in his sixties with urothelial cancer.

The chain combines TRBV7-3 with TRBJ2-5; D might be TRBD2 (6 bases). Trimming removed 3 bases from V and 2 bases from J, with 10 bases in between. Germline V CDR1 and CDR2: SGHTA, FQGTGA. This CDR3 is 14 amino acids long. The CDR3 is CASSLNREQETQYF. CDR3 sequence (DNA): TGTGCCAGCAGCTTGAACCGGGAGCAAGAGACCCAGTACTTC.

The chain links TRBV2 to TRBJ2-7; tentative D call: TRBD2 (5 bases). Germline-derived CDR1 and CDR2 are SNHLY and FYNNEI. V was shortened by 10 bases and J by 3 bases, with 19 bases between the two germline ends. The CDR3 extends over 14 amino acids. The DNA of the CDR3 is TGTGCCACGTCGGTCTCGCGGGCCAGCTACGAGCAGTACTTC. Protein sequence: CATSVSRASYEQYF.

V usage is TRBV10-3 and J usage is TRBJ1-4; D is undetermined. V gave up 4 bases and J gave up 4 bases, with 10 bases separating them. CDR3 length: 14 amino acids. Germline V gives CDR1 ENHRY, CDR2 SYGVKD. Written as DNA, the CDR3 is TGTGCCATCAGTGGAATACAAGATAATGAAAAACTGTTTTTT. Translating gives CAISGIQDNEKLFF.

The gene calls are TRBV2 and TRBJ2-5, with 9 bases identical to TRBD2. Germline values: CDR1 SNHLY, CDR2 FYNNEI. The CDR3 length is 16 residues. V shed 2 bases and J 4 bases; nucleotides not matched to a gene: 8. This chain's CDR3 is CASSESLAGGRETQYF. CDR3 DNA: TGTGCCAGCAGTGAATCTCTGGCGGGGGGGCGAGAGACCCAGTACTTC.

The rearrangement joins TRBV19 to TRBJ2-7; the match to TRBD2 covers 8 bases. The J segment lost 0 bases and the V segment lost 4 bases, leaving 14 bases of the junction unmatched. This CDR3 has 18 residues. Germline V gene data show CDR1 as LNHDA and CDR2 as SQIVND (reference sequence). The CDR3 sequence is CASSTSSGIRAVSYEQYF. The CDR3 coding sequence is TGTGCCAGTAGTACCAGTAGCGGGATAAGAGCCGTCTCCTACGAGCAGTACTTC.

The V and J genes are TRBV11-1 and TRBJ2-7; 8 bases match TRBD2. CDR3 length: 14 residues. Germline V gene sequence: CDR1 SGHAT, CDR2 FQDESV (reference sequence). The V gene end was trimmed by 5 bases and the J gene end by 1 base; junction bases not matched to a gene: 4. CDR3 DNA sequence: TGTGCCAGCAGCATTGGGACTAGATCCTACGAGCAGTACTTC. Its translation: CASSIGTRSYEQYF.

The V call is TRBV11-2, the J call TRBJ2-5; D is possibly TRBD2 (5 bases). The V gene lost 5 bases and the J gene lost 1 base, with 8 bases spanning the gap. This CDR3 contains 13 residues. CDR1 is SGHAT and CDR2 is FQNNGV in the germline V gene. The CDR3 loop reads CASSRGFQETQYF. CDR3 coding DNA: TGTGCCAGCAGCCGGGGATTCCAAGAGACCCAGTACTTC.

The gene calls are TRBV5-1 and TRBJ2-2, with 12 bases identical to TRBD2. In germline, CDR1 is SGHRS, CDR2 YFSETQ. The CDR3 sequence is 22 residues long. V trimming: 0 bases; J trimming: 0 bases; junction bases outside the gene matches: 15. CDR3 protein: CASSLGTSGIGLGLPNTGELFF. Here the CDR3 DNA reads TGCGCCAGCAGCTTGGGGACTAGCGGGATTGGTCTGGGTCTCCCGAACACCGGGGAGCTGTTTTTT.

The J gene is TRBJ2-5, the V gene TRBV6-6; D is possibly TRBD1 (6 bases). Trimming took 6 bases from V and 1 from J, leaving 12 bases between them. Germline CDR1 reads MNHNY; CDR2 reads SVGAGI (reference sequence). This CDR3 has 14 amino acids. CDR3 DNA: TGTGCCAGCAGGCCGAACAGGGTCCAAGAGACCCAGTACTTC. Its protein is CASRPNRVQETQYF.

This clone was seen many times. The chain is built from TRBV7-9 and TRBJ2-7; 10 bases are shared with TRBD2. Germline V lookup: CDR1 SEHNR, CDR2 FQNEAQ (reference sequence). The ends lost 1 base at V and 2 bases at J; junction bases unmatched: 2. This CDR3 comprises 15 residues. CDR3 nucleotide sequence: TGTGCCAGCAGCTTAGAAGCGGGGGGGACCTACGAGCAGTACTTC. This translates into CASSLEAGGTYEQYF.

The chain has TRBV7-9 and TRBJ2-5; the match to TRBD1 covers 8 bases. CDR3 length: 14 amino acids. Germline-derived CDR1 and CDR2 are SEHNR and FQNEAQ (reference sequence). Germline trimming cut 4 bases from V and 5 bases from J; bases unmatched to any gene: 6. In DNA, the CDR3 is TGTGCCAGCAGCTGGGACAGGTTTATGGAGACCCAGTACTTC. This encodes CASSWDRFMETQYF. Full variable domain (remainder filled in from reference TRBV7-9 and TRBJ2-5): DTGVSQNPRHKITKRGQNVTFRCDPISEHNRLYWYRQTLGQGPEFLTYFQNEAQLEKSRLLSDRFSAERPKGSFSTLEIQRTEQGDSAMYLCASSWDRFMETQYFGPGTRLLVL.

The rearrangement links TRBV18 to TRBJ1-5; 9 bases fit TRBD1. V lost 3 bases, J lost 3 bases, and 3 bases stayed unmatched. Germline V gene lookup returns CDR1 KGHSH and CDR2 LQKENI. This CDR3 has 15 residues. The CDR3 bases are TGTGCCAGCTCACCTACAGGGGGCATCAATCAGCCCCAGCATTTT. It translates to CASSPTGGINQPQHF.

The count of this clone is one. The rearrangement links TRBV18 to TRBJ1-2; unclear D gene. The V end lost 3 bases, the J end lost 7 bases, and 15 bases lay between the germline ends. From germline, CDR1 is KGHSH and CDR2 LQKENI. CDR3 size: 14 residues. This CDR3 is CASSPDAGLLGYTF. CDR3 coding DNA: TGTGCCAGCTCACCCGACGCGGGATTGCTTGGCTACACCTTC. The variable domain in full, with the rest retrieved from reference TRBV18 and TRBJ1-2, is NAGVMQNPRHLVRRRGQEARLRCSPMKGHSHVYWYRQLPEEGLKFMVYLQKENIIDESGMPKERFSAEFPKEGPSILRIQQVVRGDSAAYFCASSPDAGLLGYTFGSGTRLTVV.

The genes are TRBV5-6 and TRBJ1-4, with D possibly being TRBD1 (5 bases). CDR1 and CDR2 from the germline V gene are SGHDT and YYEEEE. Trimming removed 2 bases from V and 5 bases from J, with 16 bases in between. This CDR3 is built from 16 residues. Written as DNA, the CDR3 is TGTGCCAGCAGCTTATATCGCCCAGGGATGAATGAAAAACTGTTTTTT. This codes for CASSLYRPGMNEKLFF.

The rearrangement links TRBV4-1 to TRBJ2-7; TRBD2 matches 11 bases. Germline CDR1 and CDR2: MGHRA and YSYEKL. The junction had 10 bases not matched to a gene; V was cut back by 6 bases and J by 6 bases. The CDR3 is 15 amino acids. CDR3 loop: CASSHSGRAGGEQYF. The CDR3 region has the DNA TGCGCCAGCAGTCATAGCGGGAGGGCCGGGGGCGAGCAGTACTTC.

This clone appeared a few times. The chain recombines TRBV9 with TRBJ1-1; 7 positions agree with TRBD1. This CDR3 has 14 residues. Unmatched junction bases numbered 8, after V lost 8 bases and J lost 1 base. Germline V gene sequence: CDR1 SGDLS, CDR2 YYNGEE. The DNA for the CDR3 is TGTGCCAGTGGCCGACAGGGTGGGAACACTGAAGCTTTCTTT. Residues: CASGRQGGNTEAFF.

This sequence joins TRBV21-1 and TRBJ2-7; the table assigns TRBD1, which was not confirmed against the DNA. TRBV21-1 constitutes a pseudogene. This CDR3 comprises 14 residues. The CDR3 coding sequence is TGTGCCAGCAGCAACGGGACAGAAGACTACGAGCAGTACTTC. This translates into CASSNGTEDYEQYF.

V usage is TRBV7-9 and J usage is TRBJ2-2, with D possibly TRBD2 on 6 matching bases. Trimming pared 5 bases from V and 3 bases from J, leaving 16 bases between. CDR1 is SEHNR and CDR2 is FQNEAQ in the germline V gene (reference sequence). The CDR3 contains 16 residues. CDR3 sequence reads: CASSPVVGGYTGELFF. CDR3 DNA sequence: TGTGCCAGCAGCCCCGTGGTTGGGGGGTACACCGGGGAGCTGTTTTTT.

The chain combines TRBV6-5 with TRBJ1-2; tentative D call: TRBD1 (6 bases). Trimming removed 5 bases from V and 8 bases from J, with 21 bases in between. The length of the CDR3 is 15 residues. Germline V gives CDR1 MNHEY, CDR2 SVGAGI. CDR3 nucleotide sequence: TGTGCCAGCAGTGCATCACAGGGAGTTTTTGGGGGCTACACCTTC. Translating it yields CASSASQGVFGGYTF.

The chain recombines TRBV11-3 with TRBJ1-5; 12 bases map to TRBD1. Per germline, CDR1 SGHNT and CDR2 YENEEA. The CDR3 consists of 15 residues. The J segment lost 5 bases and the V segment lost 5 bases, leaving 4 bases of the junction unmatched. CDR3 protein: CASSPGQGAHQPQHF. CDR3 DNA: TGTGCCAGCAGCCCGGGACAGGGGGCGCATCAGCCCCAGCATTTT.

This sequence joins TRBV2 and TRBJ2-1; 7 positions agree with TRBD1. The CDR3 runs 15 residues. CDR1 SNHLY and CDR2 FYNNEI come from the germline V gene. J was trimmed by 2 bases and V by 5 bases; bases with no gene match: 6. CDR3 protein: CASSYRDRTYNEQFF. The CDR3 bases are TGTGCCAGCAGTTACCGGGACAGAACCTACAATGAGCAGTTCTTC.

V gene TRBV13 combines with J gene TRBJ2-3; D uncertain. Germline V gene lookup returns CDR1 PRHDT and CDR2 FYEKMQ (reference sequence). The V end was cut by 5 bases, the J end by 8 bases, with 26 bases between. The CDR3 runs 17 residues. The CDR3 DNA reads TGTGCCAGCAGCGTTCCAGAGGAAGAGACCTTCAAAGGTACGCAGTATTTT. Its translation is CASSVPEEETFKGTQYF.